A selection of T cell receptor beta chains follows, all from one sample in a study of blood T cell repertoires in COVID-19. Assay: immunoSEQ multiplex PCR; the TCRdb copy retains only in-frame clones and omits some. The sample carries about 310,000 clones, roughly 86% recorded once. Sequenced material: peripheral blood. The source of these receptors is a man in his 70s with acute or convalescent COVID-19. Each CDR3 is given with its conserved first and last residue. A D gene is named only where the DNA matches it firmly. Clone size appears in some rows only: once, few, many, or a class for an expanded clone.

V	J	D	size	DNA	CDR3
TRBV2	TRBJ2-7	NA	NA	TGTGCCAGCTTTTCCCAGGGGTTAGCCTACGAGCAGTACTTC	CASFSQGLAYEQYF
TRBV18	TRBJ1-2	NA	NA	TGTGCCAGCTCACCACTTGCGTATCGGGTATCGGAACGGTCTAACTATGGCTACACCTTC	CASSPLAYRVSERSNYGYTF
TRBV7-9	TRBJ2-3	TRBD1	NA	TGTGCCAGCTTCCGGACAGGGACAGATACGCAGTATTTT	CASFRTGTDTQYF
TRBV4-3	TRBJ1-3	NA	NA	TGCGCCAGCAGCCTCTCTTTACAACGGAGCTCTGGAAACACCATATATTTT	CASSLSLQRSSGNTIYF
TRBV12-3/TRBV12-4	TRBJ2-5	NA	NA	TGTGCCAGCAGCTGGCGGGTTTACGAGACCCAGTACTTC	CASSWRVYETQYF
TRBV28	TRBJ1-5	NA	NA	TGTGCCAGCAGTTTAGCCGGGTTCTGGAGCAATCAGCCCCAGCATTTT	CASSLAGFWSNQPQHF
TRBV5-1	TRBJ2-3	NA	NA	TGCGCCAGCAGCACAGGGATGAGCACAGATACGCAGTATTTT	CASSTGMSTDTQYF
TRBV14	TRBJ2-5	TRBD1	few	TGTGCCAGCAGTCGACAGGGCTGGGAGACCCAGTACTTC	CASSRQGWETQYF
TRBV6-5	TRBJ2-7	TRBD1	once	TGTGCCAGCGTCGGGACAGCCTACGAGCAGTACTTC	CASVGTAYEQYF
TRBV28	TRBJ2-7	NA	NA	TGTGCCAGCAGCTTATCTTCCCCCGGGACACTTCTCTACGAGCAGTACTTC	CASSLSSPGTLLYEQYF
TRBV2	TRBJ1-4	NA	NA	TGTGCCAGCAGTGAATTTTCTGCAACTAATGAAAAACTGTTTTTT	CASSEFSATNEKLFF
TRBV15	TRBJ1-2	NA	NA	TGTGCCACCAGCGAAGACAAGGGGAACTATGGCTACACCTTC	CATSEDKGNYGYTF
TRBV3-1/TRBV3-2	TRBJ2-2	NA	NA	TGTGCCAGCAGCCAAGCAGGGTTCGGCACCGGGGAGCTGTTTTTT	CASSQAGFGTGELFF
TRBV6-5	TRBJ2-3	TRBD2	NA	TGTGCCAGCAGCCCAGGGACTAGTTCTACGCAGTATTTT	CASSPGTSSTQYF
TRBV30	TRBJ1-6	NA	once	TGTGCCTGGAGGGGGCAGGGAGGGTCCAATTCACCCCTCCACTTT	CAWRGQGGSNSPLHF
TRBV18	TRBJ1-1	NA	few	TGTGCCAGCTCACCGTCACAGAAAGAAGCTTTCTTT	CASSPSQKEAFF
TRBV15	TRBJ2-7	TRBD2	NA	TGTGCCACCAGCAGAGGGGATAGCGGGGGATACGAGCAGTACTTC	CATSRGDSGGYEQYF
TRBV7-2	TRBJ1-1	NA	NA	TGTGCCAGCAGCCGCTGGGAGCCAGTACGAACTGAAGCTTTCTTT	CASSRWEPVRTEAFF
TRBV19	TRBJ1-4	NA	NA	TGTGCCAGTAGTATACAAGGAGGGCCACTGAGTGAAAAACTGTTTTTT	CASSIQGGPLSEKLFF
TRBV7-9	TRBJ2-3	TRBD2	once	TGTGCCAGCAGCTCACTAGCGGGGGGCTTCGGCACAGATACGCAGTATTTT	CASSSLAGGFGTDTQYF
TRBV10-3	TRBJ1-1	NA	once	TGTGCCACCTCGGGACAAGGGAACACTGAAGCTTTCTTT	CATSGQGNTEAFF
TRBV11-3	TRBJ2-1	TRBD2	NA	TGTGCCAGCAGCCGGACTAGCGGGAGCTCCTACAATGAGCAGTTCTTC	CASSRTSGSSYNEQFF
TRBV7-2	TRBJ1-3	NA	NA	TGTGCCAGCAGCCCCCGGGATTATGGAAACACCATATATTTT	CASSPRDYGNTIYF
TRBV14	TRBJ2-7	TRBD1	NA	TGTGCCAGCAGCCAAGCTTGGGTGGACAGGCTTCTTCCCTACGAGCAGTACTTC	CASSQAWVDRLLPYEQYF
TRBV19	TRBJ1-5	NA	NA	TGTGCCAGTAGTTCAAACAGGTATAGCAATCAGCCCCAGCATTTT	CASSSNRYSNQPQHF
TRBV14	TRBJ2-1	NA	NA	TGTGCCAGCAGCGCTTCCGGGACATTTCTTATGGTTGAGCAGTTCTTC	CASSASGTFLMVEQFF
TRBV29-1	TRBJ2-1	TRBD1	NA	TGCAGCGTTGACTCGGACAGGGCCACTTCCTACAATGAGCAGTTCTTC	CSVDSDRATSYNEQFF
TRBV6-4	TRBJ1-1	TRBD1	NA	TGTGCCAGCAAATCGGACAGGGGTAACACTGAAGCTTTCTTT	CASKSDRGNTEAFF
TRBV6-5	TRBJ1-4	NA	once	TGTGCCAGCAGTTACATAGGGCAGTGGGGGGTAAAACTGTTTTTT	CASSYIGQWGVKLFF
TRBV5-1	TRBJ2-3	TRBD2	NA	TGCGCCAGCAGACGCCCCACTCTAGCGGGGGGCGATACGCAGTATTTT	CASRRPTLAGGDTQYF
TRBV6-5	TRBJ1-1	NA	NA	TGTGCCAGCAGCAAACAGGGAACTGAAGCTTTCTTT	CASSKQGTEAFF
TRBV5-8	TRBJ1-2	NA	NA	TGTGCCAGCAGCTTGGGGACGCGGGGGGGCTACACCTTC	CASSLGTRGGYTF
TRBV27	TRBJ2-7	NA	few	TGTGCCACGGAGGACAGACTAAAGGAGCCGTACTTC	CATEDRLKEPYF
TRBV6-5	TRBJ2-7	TRBD1	NA	TGTGCCAGCAGTTACGACAGGGGATCCTACGAGCAGTACTTC	CASSYDRGSYEQYF
TRBV5-1	TRBJ2-5	NA	NA	TGCGCCAGCAGTTGGGAGGGGGTTTGGGAAGAGACCCAGTACTTC	CASSWEGVWEETQYF
TRBV6-5	TRBJ1-5	TRBD1	NA	TGTGCCAGCGACGACAGGGTCATACAGCCCCAGCATTTT	CASDDRVIQPQHF
TRBV24-1	TRBJ2-3	NA	NA	TGTGCCACCAGTGGTGCCGGGACTGGGAGCACAGATACGCAGTATTTT	CATSGAGTGSTDTQYF
TRBV28	TRBJ1-1	TRBD1	NA	TGTGCCAGCAGTTTAGGGGGACAGGGGAGCACTGAAGCTTTCTTT	CASSLGGQGSTEAFF
TRBV7-2	TRBJ2-3	TRBD2	NA	TGTGCCAGCAGCTTATGGGGCGGGAGAGAAACAGATACGCAGTATTTT	CASSLWGGRETDTQYF
TRBV27	TRBJ2-3	TRBD2	NA	TGTGCCAGCAAACGACTAGCGGCCATGAGCACAGATACGCAGTATTTT	CASKRLAAMSTDTQYF
TRBV7-9	TRBJ1-3	NA	NA	TGTGCCAGCAGACCGAATACAGGGAAAGCTGGAAACACCATATATTTT	CASRPNTGKAGNTIYF
TRBV15	TRBJ1-3	NA	NA	TGTGCCACCAGCGAGGGGCAGGGGTATAGCTCTGGAAACACCATATATTTT	CATSEGQGYSSGNTIYF
TRBV4-2	TRBJ2-7	TRBD1	NA	TGTGCCAGCAGCCAAGTTTCCGGGACAGTCCCCTACGAGCAGTACTTC	CASSQVSGTVPYEQYF
TRBV14	TRBJ1-6	NA	NA	TGTGCCAGCAGCCAAGCGGGGGGGGGTTATTCACCCCTCCACTTT	CASSQAGGGYSPLHF
TRBV5-4	TRBJ2-7	TRBD1	NA	TGTGCCAGCAGAGCCGACAGGGCCACCTACGAGCAGTACTTC	CASRADRATYEQYF
TRBV6-5	TRBJ2-1	TRBD2	NA	TGTGCCAGCAGTTTCCTAGCGGGGGGACCCTACAATGAGCAGTTCTTC	CASSFLAGGPYNEQFF
TRBV5-1	TRBJ2-7	TRBD2	NA	TGCGCCAGCAGCCCGAAGGAATGGGACTCGGGGGGCTACGAGCAGTACTTC	CASSPKEWDSGGYEQYF
TRBV19	TRBJ2-6	NA	NA	TGTGCCAGTGGGGGGGCGCACTCTGGGGCCAACGTCCTGACTTTC	CASGGAHSGANVLTF
TRBV5-4	TRBJ2-7	NA	NA	TGTGCCAGCAGCTTGGCCTCCGAGTACGAGCAGTACTTC	CASSLASEYEQYF
TRBV5-5	TRBJ2-1	TRBD2	NA	TGTGCCAGCAGCTCAGCGGGAGTAGCCTACAATGAGCAGTTCTTC	CASSSAGVAYNEQFF
TRBV7-2	TRBJ2-1	NA	NA	TGTGCCAGCAGCTTAGCGGGTGATCGGGTTAATGAGCAGTTCTTC	CASSLAGDRVNEQFF
TRBV11-2	TRBJ1-3	NA	NA	TGTGCCAGCAGCTTAACTGCGGCGGACACCATATATTTT	CASSLTAADTIYF
TRBV19	TRBJ2-7	TRBD1	NA	TGTGCCAGTAGCACAGGGGGCACCACCCAGACTATCTACGAGCAGTACTTC	CASSTGGTTQTIYEQYF